Shown below are 2 T cell receptor beta chains from a single sample sequenced in a study of graft-versus-host responses after intestinal transplantation. The table came from immunoSEQ multiplex PCR; TCRdb's copy has only in-frame clones and leaves some out. Seen here are tens of thousands of clones, nearly 90% observed once, and the top ten hold 4%. These receptors have no identified antigens. The source was unstimulated CD8+ T cells sorted from spleen or lymph node cells, collected before transplant. These receptors were collected from a human donor who was the organ donor for an intestinal transplant.

The chain has TRBV6-5 and TRBJ1-1, with 7 bases that match TRBD1. Germline CDR1 is MNHEY and CDR2 is SVGAGI. Unmatched junction bases numbered 14, after V lost 6 bases and J lost 10 bases. The CDR3 sequence is 14 residues long. The DNA of the CDR3 is TGTGCCAGCAGCTACATTGACAGGGATCGGGTAGCTTTCTTT. It codes for CASSYIDRDRVAFF.

This chain links TRBV29-1 with TRBJ1-4; the match to TRBD1 covers 9 bases. The ends lost 0 bases at V and 6 bases at J; junction bases unmatched: 2. Germline values: CDR1 SQVTM, CDR2 ANQGSEA. There are 14 residues in the CDR3. CDR3: CSVEEGTGYEKLFF. The CDR3 DNA is TGCAGCGTTGAAGAAGGGACAGGGTATGAAAAACTGTTTTTT.